Shown below are 10 T cell receptor beta chains from a single sample sequenced in a study of shared clonotypes between healthy human individuals. Sequencing was performed with immunoSEQ multiplex PCR; in TCRdb, only in-frame clones are kept and a portion is missing. Counted here are about 1.5 million clones, approximately 98% occurring once; the ten biggest clones make up roughly 0.4%. Input material: naive CD4+ T cells sorted from blood. The subset: CD45RA+ positively selected. The source is a man aged 30 to 39 in good health.

The V gene is TRBV27, the J gene TRBJ2-7; D perhaps matches TRBD1 (5 bases). Germline V CDR1 and CDR2: MNHEY, SMNVEV (reference sequence). This CDR3 has 15 amino acids. V was trimmed by 5 bases and J by 3 bases, leaving 17 bases between them. The CDR3 DNA is TGTGCCAGCAGTCCCTTAGGACAAGGAGACTACGAGCAGTACTTC. It encodes CASSPLGQGDYEQYF.

The V call is TRBV4-1, the J call TRBJ2-3; the D gene is possibly TRBD2 (6 bases). There are 17 residues in the CDR3. V was trimmed by 4 bases and J by 1 base, leaving 18 bases between them. Germline CDR1 reads MGHRA; CDR2 reads YSYEKL. CDR3 amino acids: CASSPIKRERGTDTQYF. The DNA of the CDR3 is TGCGCCAGCAGCCCGATAAAGAGGGAGCGGGGCACAGATACGCAGTATTTT.

The V gene is TRBV5-6, the J gene TRBJ1-2; tentative D call: TRBD1 (6 bases). Germline values: CDR1 SGHDT, CDR2 YYEEEE. V lost 0 bases and J lost 6, with 18 bases in between. The CDR3 totals 16 residues. The CDR3 here is CASSLEGTGSRDGYTF. The CDR3 coding sequence is TGTGCCAGCAGCTTGGAGGGTACAGGGAGTAGAGATGGCTACACCTTC.

About this clone itself: The sample holds other DNA sequences that translate to the same CDR3. The chain employs TRBV19 and TRBJ2-7, with 8 bases lining up with TRBD1. Germline loops: CDR1 LNHDA, CDR2 SQIVND (reference sequence). The V and J ends lost 6 bases and 3 bases, in that order; junction bases with no gene match: 1. The CDR3 contains 12 residues. CDR3 nucleotide sequence: TGTGCCAGTAGCACAGGGGGCTACGAGCAGTACTTC. Amino acids: CASSTGGYEQYF.

The table lists this clone with a count of one. The chain links TRBV2 to TRBJ2-5; possibly TRBD1 or TRBD2 for D (6 bases each). V lost 6 bases and J lost 2, with 19 bases in between. The CDR3 is 16 amino acids. The germline gives CDR1 SNHLY, CDR2 FYNNEI. CDR3 region: CASSLLGGLPQETQYF. The CDR3, as DNA: TGTGCCAGCAGCCTCCTAGGGGGGCTCCCTCAAGAGACCCAGTACTTC.

V and J are TRBV11-3 and TRBJ2-3; D remains unclear. The CDR3 loop spans 17 amino acids. V was shortened by 1 base and J by 3 bases, with 17 bases between the two germline ends. Germline V gene data show CDR1 as SGHNT and CDR2 as YENEEA. As DNA, the CDR3 is TGTGCCAGCAGCTTAGGGATTGCGGCTGGGGATACAGATACGCAGTATTTT. It yields the protein CASSLGIAAGDTDTQYF.

The chain employs TRBV30 and TRBJ2-7; D not certain. The germline CDR1 and CDR2 sequences are GTSNPN and SVGIG (reference sequence). This CDR3 is 12 amino acids long. With 3 bases removed from V and 4 bases from J, the gap between germline ends came to 10 bases. The CDR3 loop is CAWSPSDYEQYF. The CDR3 DNA sequence: TGTGCCTGGAGCCCCAGCGATTACGAGCAGTACTTC.

This chain connects TRBV28 to TRBJ2-7, with D possibly matching TRBD2 (6 bases). The CDR3 runs to 12 residues. CDR1 MDHEN and CDR2 SYDVKM come from the germline V gene. The V end lost 10 bases, the J end lost 1 base, and 11 bases lay between the germline ends. The DNA for the CDR3 is TGTGCCACAGGTAGCGGATCCTACGAGCAGTACTTC. The encoded protein is CATGSGSYEQYF.

The J gene is TRBJ2-7, the V gene TRBV28, with a tentative D call TRBD2 (5 bases). The V end lost 4 bases, the J end lost 2 bases, and 9 bases lay between the germline ends. This CDR3 comprises 13 residues. The germline V gene encodes CDR1 MDHEN and CDR2 SYDVKM. DNA for the CDR3: TGTGCCAGCAGTTCCCGACTACCCTACGAGCAGTACTTC. The encoded protein is CASSSRLPYEQYF. The full variable domain, in which reference TRBV28 and TRBJ2-7 provide the parts outside the CDR3, is DVKVTQSSRYLVKRTGEKVFLECVQDMDHENMFWYRQDPGLGLRLIYFSYDVKMKEKGDIPEGYSVSREKKERFSLILESASTNQTSMYLCASSSRLPYEQYFGPGTRLTVT.

The chain combines TRBV6-6 with TRBJ2-7; the match to TRBD1 covers 7 bases. The CDR3 has 14 residues. Germline V lookup: CDR1 MNHNY, CDR2 SVGAGI (reference sequence). V lost 6 bases and J lost 3; bases outside the gene matches: 8. CDR3 region: CASSVGQSYYEQYF. The CDR3 DNA follows: TGTGCCAGCAGCGTGGGACAGAGTTACTACGAGCAGTACTTC.